These 7 T cell receptor beta chains share one sample of origin, sequenced in a study of cytomegalovirus exposure and HLA in healthy donors. Researchers ran the PCR with 60 Vbeta and 13 Jbeta primers. Clones were read by immunoSEQ multiplex PCR, and TCRdb kept only the in-frame ones, dropping some. The table has tens of thousands of clones, 63% seen once. The source material was PBMCs. The receptors originated from a woman between 40 and 50 years old in good health and CMV-seropositive.

This chain links TRBV27 with TRBJ2-7; 13 nucleotides line up with TRBD2. The V segment lost 8 bases and the J segment 4 bases; nucleotides outside the gene matches: 5. The CDR3 extends over 14 amino acids. The V gene's germline CDR1 is MNHEY and CDR2 SMNVEV (reference sequence). Here the CDR3 DNA reads TGTGCCAGCTGGAGGACTAGCGGGAGTTACGAGCAGTACTTC. It yields the protein CASWRTSGSYEQYF.

This clone has just a few counts. The CDR3 loop reads CASSGGGGGVYYGYTF. CDR3 nucleotides: TGTGCCAGCAGCGGGGGGGGCGGGGGAGTATACTATGGCTACACCTTC. The rearrangement joins TRBV11-2 to TRBJ1-2, with a weak D call TRBD1 (6 bases). Germline CDR1 reads SGHAT; CDR2 reads FQNNGV. The CDR3 covers 16 residues. The V end lost 5 bases, the J end lost 3 bases, and 19 bases lay between the germline ends. The full variable domain, rest sourced from reference TRBV11-2 and TRBJ1-2, is EAGVAQSPRYKIIEKRQSVAFWCNPISGHATLYWYQQILGQGPKLLIQFQNNGVVDDSQLPKDRFSAERLKGVDSTLKIQPAKLEDSAVYLCASSGGGGGVYYGYTFGSGTRLTVV.

The chain has TRBV7-6 and TRBJ2-7, with 10 nucleotides matching TRBD1. Trimming at V came to 5 bases and at J to 4 bases, leaving 8 bases not matched to a gene. Looked up from germline, CDR1 is SGHVS and CDR2 is FNYEAQ. CDR3 size: 15 residues. The CDR3 here is CASSPGGTGAYEQYF. CDR3 DNA: TGTGCCAGCAGCCCAGGAGGGACAGGGGCGTACGAGCAGTACTTC.

This clone came up a few times. The CDR3 coding sequence is TGTGCCAGCAGCTTACAACGGGAGAGGTACAATGAGCAGTTCTTC. Translating it yields CASSLQRERYNEQFF. The rearrangement uses TRBV7-9 and TRBJ2-1, with D possibly being TRBD2 (6 bases). Trimming took 2 bases from V and 4 from J, leaving 12 bases between them. Germline CDR1 SEHNR, CDR2 FQNEAQ (reference sequence). There are 15 residues in the CDR3.

V gene TRBV5-1 combines with J gene TRBJ1-1; a weak D match, TRBD1 (6 bases). Trimming took 4 bases from V and 4 from J, leaving 14 bases between them. Germline-derived CDR1 and CDR2 are SGHRS and YFSETQ. The CDR3 is 14 residues long. CDR3 protein: CASSGGWAGTEAFF. The CDR3, as DNA: TGCGCCAGCAGCGGGGGCTGGGCGGGCACTGAAGCTTTCTTT. The entire variable domain, with the rest obtained from reference TRBV5-1 and TRBJ1-1, is as follows: KAGVTQTPRYLIKTRGQQVTLSCSPISGHRSVSWYQQTPGQGLQFLFEYFSETQRNKGNFPGRFSGRQFSNSRSEMNVSTLELGDSALYLCASSGGWAGTEAFFGQGTRLTVV.

This sequence joins TRBV6-1 and TRBJ2-7, with 11 bases aligning to TRBD2. The germline CDR1 and CDR2 sequences are MNHNS and SASEGT. The J segment lost 2 bases and the V segment lost 6 bases, leaving 6 bases of the junction unmatched. There are 15 residues in the CDR3. CDR3 DNA sequence: TGTGCCAGCAGGCCGACTAGCGGGGTAACCTACGAGCAGTACTTC. It translates to CASRPTSGVTYEQYF.

J is TRBJ2-5 and V is TRBV5-4; D perhaps matches TRBD1 (5 bases). The closer fit of TRBJ2-7 to the DNA end suggests the J call may be wrong. Per the germline V gene, CDR1 is SGHNT and CDR2 is YYREEE (reference sequence). This CDR3 is 13 amino acids long. The CDR3 coding sequence is TGTGCCAGCAGCTTAGGTACAGGCTACGAGCAGTACTTC. It yields the protein CASSLGTGYEQYF.